A single sample is the source of the 27 T cell receptor beta chains below, sequenced in a study of T cells in women clearing cervical HPV infection. Clones were sequenced by immunoSEQ multiplex PCR, and TCRdb holds only the in-frame ones, with some missing. Recorded here are about 39,000 clones; the top ten clones represent around 5.5%. The specimen was blood buffy coat. These receptors all come from a woman aged 18-70 years with a cervical HPV16 infection that either progressed to CIN3+ or cleared (not recorded which).

CDR3 loop: CASSFLKNTGELFF. Partial CDR3 DNA: TGTGCCAGCAGCTTCCTTAAGAACACCGGGGAG. V gene TRBV7-2 combines with J gene TRBJ2-2; D uncertain. The CDR3 end is not reached by the read, which stops 3 residues before it; the germline J gene fills it in. The CDR3 is 14 residues long. Trimming removed 3 bases from V and 1 base from J, with 6 bases in between. Germline lookup yields CDR1 SGHTA and CDR2 FQGNSA.

As for this clone: The CDR3 end is not reached by the read, which stops 3 residues before it; the germline J gene fills it in. The chain employs TRBV29-1 and TRBJ2-3; TRBD2 matches at 12 bases. Germline trimming cut 4 bases from V and 6 bases from J; bases unmatched to any gene: 8. The CDR3 has 15 residues. Germline values: CDR1 SQVTM, CDR2 ANQGSEA. The CDR3 is CSVASASGRADTQYF. The part of the CDR3 DNA that was read is TGCAGCGTTGCTTCTGCTAGCGGGAGGGCCGATACG.

Note on this clone: Sequencing ends 3 residues short of the CDR3 end; the germline J gene provides the rest. The chain employs TRBV29-1 and TRBJ2-7; 9 positions match TRBD1. CDR3 length equals 15 residues. Germline assignment: CDR1 SQVTM and CDR2 ANQGSEA. Trimming cost V 1 base and J 5 bases; bases outside gene matches: 9. The CDR3 loop is CSVEAQTGGYNEQYF. CDR3 DNA (partial): TGCAGCGTTGAAGCCCAAACAGGGGGCTATAACGAG.

Points on this clone: The sequence runs out 3 residues before the end of the CDR3; the remainder is reconstructed from the germline J gene. The J gene is TRBJ1-1, the V gene TRBV29-1; tentatively, D is TRBD1 (6 bases). The CDR3 runs to 10 residues. Germline lookup yields CDR1 SQVTM and CDR2 ANQGSEA. The CDR3 here is CSVGTGEAFF. The CDR3 DNA, read in part, is TGCAGCGTGGGTACAGGGGAA.

The covered CDR3 bases are TGTGCCTGGAGTACCGGACAGGGAAGACCCGGT. This translates into CAWSTGQGRPG. The complete CDR3 protein is CAWSTGQGRPGQYF. The chain employs TRBV30 and TRBJ2-4; 8 bases line up with TRBD1. The sequence runs out 3 residues before the end of the CDR3; the remainder is reconstructed from the germline J gene. This CDR3 is 14 amino acids long. Germline V gene data show CDR1 as GTSNPN and CDR2 as SVGIG (reference sequence).

Of note for this clone: Sequence at one end of the junction differs from germline and may be a read error. CDR3 DNA, as far as it was read: TGTGCTAGCAGCCATAGGGACAGGGAGAAGGAGACG. This codes for CASSHRDREKET. In full, the CDR3 is CASSHRDREKETQYF. This chain connects TRBV7-7 to TRBJ2-3; 9 nucleotides agree with TRBD1. Read sequence stops 3 residues before the CDR3 end, and the germline J gene provides the missing end. This CDR3 region has 15 residues. CDR1 SSHAT and CDR2 FNYEAQ come from the germline V gene (reference sequence).

As for this clone: The missing CDR3 end, 3 residues past where the read stops, is filled in from the germline J gene. This chain connects TRBV5-1 to TRBJ2-7; 8 bases map to TRBD2. The CDR3 is 15 amino acids. Trimming took 0 bases from V and 0 from J; bases not matched to a gene: 2. Germline values: CDR1 SGHRS, CDR2 YFSETQ. The CDR3 is CASSLGGGTSYEQYF. Partial CDR3 DNA: TGCGCCAGCAGCTTGGGCGGGGGGACCTCCTACGAG. Drawing the rest from reference TRBV5-1 and TRBJ2-7, the complete variable domain is KAGVTQTPRYLIKTRGQQVTLSCSPISGHRSVSWYQQTPGQGLQFLFEYFSETQRNKGNFPGRFSGRQFSNSRSEMNVSTLELGDSALYLCASSLGGGTSYEQYFGPGTRLTVT.

Points on this clone: From the germline J gene comes the end of the CDR3, since the read stops 3 residues before it. V and J are TRBV20-1 and TRBJ2-2; D gene uncertain. Germline V CDR1 and CDR2: DFQATT, SNEGSKA (reference sequence). Trimming took off 0 bases at V and 4 bases at J, with 9 bases between the two ends. This CDR3 is 14 amino acids long. The CDR3 is CSAREGRGTGELFF. The part of the CDR3 DNA that was read is TGCAGTGCTAGAGAAGGGCGAGGCACCGGGGAG.

Comments on this clone: The CDR3 end is not reached by the read, which stops 3 residues before it; the germline J gene fills it in. The rearrangement uses TRBV12-3 or TRBV12-4 and TRBJ1-2; tentatively, D is TRBD1 (5 bases). The CDR3 is 12 residues long. V shed 2 bases and J shed 7 bases, with 8 bases lying between them. CDR3 bases read: TGTGCCAGCAGTTTACAGGGTTTTGGC. It specifies CASSLQGFG. The full CDR3 protein is CASSLQGFGYTF.

Comment on this clone: The DNA ends 3 residues before the CDR3 does, and the rest of the CDR3 is filled in from the germline J gene. The chain combines TRBV19 with TRBJ1-1; TRBD1 is a possible D gene (5 bases). V was cut by 8 bases and J by 2 bases, with 18 bases left in between. This CDR3 contains 15 residues. The germline gives CDR1 LNHDA, CDR2 SQIVND (reference sequence). Partial CDR3 DNA: TGTGCCAGTTCGGTCGGATTCAGGGCTAACACTGAA. Its protein is CASSVGFRANTE. The CDR3 reads in full as CASSVGFRANTEAFF.

Worth noting for this clone: The read terminates 3 residues before the CDR3 end, so the remaining end is supplied by the germline J gene. The chain joins TRBV27 to TRBJ2-2; weak D call: TRBD1 (6 bases). CDR3 length: 17 amino acids. The germline V gene encodes CDR1 MNHEY and CDR2 SMNVEV (reference sequence). Trimming left V 7 bases short and J 1 base short, with 19 bases between. CDR3 sequence reads: CASTSPRDTLNTGELFF. The CDR3 bases that were read are TGTGCCAGCACTTCTCCCCGGGACACCTTGAACACCGGGGAG.

A note on this clone: Sequencing ends 3 residues short of the CDR3 end; the germline J gene provides the rest. V and J are TRBV19 and TRBJ1-2; D not certain. The CDR3 extends over 17 amino acids. CDR1 LNHDA and CDR2 SQIVND come from the germline V gene (reference sequence). The DNA read from the CDR3 is TGTGCCAGTAGTGAAACTAGCGGGGTTAGCTCCTACAATGAC. Protein sequence: CASSETSGVSSYND. The full-length CDR3 reads as CASSETSGVSSYNDYTF.

About this clone itself: The CDR3 end lies 3 residues beyond the end of the read and is filled in from the germline J gene. The chain employs TRBV5-4 and TRBJ2-7; D gene ambiguous. Germline V gene lookup returns CDR1 SGHNT and CDR2 YYREEE (reference sequence). V dropped 1 base and J dropped 2 bases, with 7 bases sitting between them. The CDR3 totals 13 residues. The sequenced CDR3 bases are TGTGCCAGCAGCTTGAGTTCGGCCTACGAG. Protein: CASSLSSAYE. The complete CDR3 reads CASSLSSAYEQYF.

With respect to this clone: The read gets to within 3 residues of the CDR3 end, and the germline J gene fills in the rest. V and J are TRBV24-1 and TRBJ2-1; a weak D match, TRBD2 (6 bases). V lost 4 bases, J lost 4 bases, and 10 bases lay in between. CDR3 size: 14 residues. Germline V gene sequence: CDR1 KGHDR, CDR2 SFDVKD. CDR3 DNA (partial): TGTGCCACCAGTGACCCCGGGACTTACAATGAG. Amino acid sequence: CATSDPGTYNE. The complete CDR3 sequence is CATSDPGTYNEQFF.

In the case of this clone: The CDR3 goes on 3 residues after the read ends, and that part is filled in from the germline J gene. The V call is TRBV16, the J call TRBJ2-5; D is perhaps TRBD1 (5 bases). CDR1 KGHSY and CDR2 FQNENV come from the germline V gene. There are 15 residues in the CDR3. Between the trimmed V and J ends, which lost 0 bases and 3 bases, there was a span of 11 bases. The CDR3 spells CASSQSRVGEETQYF. The covered CDR3 bases are TGTGCCAGCAGCCAATCCAGGGTAGGGGAAGAGACC.

About this clone itself: Read data end 3 residues before the CDR3 end; the end is taken from the germline J gene. This sequence joins TRBV30 and TRBJ1-6; 7 bases agree with TRBD1. The germline gives CDR1 GTSNPN, CDR2 SVGIG (reference sequence). This CDR3 region has 13 residues. V gave up 5 bases and J gave up 7 bases; unmatched junction bases: 5. Partial CDR3 DNA: TGTGCCTGGGAGGCAGGGGGAAATTCACCC. Its protein is CAWEAGGNSP. The CDR3 reads in full as CAWEAGGNSPLHF.

Concerning this clone itself: The read stops 3 residues short of the end of the CDR3; the missing end is completed from the germline J gene. The rearrangement joins TRBV2 to TRBJ2-5; D is undetermined. The germline V gene has CDR1 SNHLY and CDR2 FYNNEI. Trimming shortened V by 8 bases and J by 2 bases, and 9 bases separated the two germline ends. CDR3 length: 12 residues. The CDR3 loop is CASADLQETQYF. The sequenced CDR3 bases are TGTGCCAGCGCTGACTTACAAGAGACC.

Points on this clone: The read is 3 residues too short to cover the CDR3 end, so that end is filled in from the germline J gene. The chain couples TRBV28 to TRBJ1-5; 8 bases map to TRBD1. CDR3 length: 15 residues. Germline CDR1 is MDHEN and CDR2 is SYDVKM. V shed 4 bases, J shed 4 bases, and the junction held 6 bases outside the gene matches. CDR3 in amino acids: CASSSDRGGNQPQHF. The sequenced part of the CDR3 DNA is TGTGCCAGCAGTTCTGACAGGGGAGGGAATCAGCCC.

Comments on this clone: The read terminates 3 residues before the CDR3 end, so the remaining end is supplied by the germline J gene. The V call is TRBV5-1, the J call TRBJ1-6; 7 nucleotides line up with TRBD1. Germline CDR1 is SGHRS and CDR2 is YFSETQ. The CDR3 consists of 15 residues. The J segment lost 8 bases and the V segment lost 5 bases, leaving 10 bases of the junction unmatched. The sequenced part of the CDR3 DNA is TGCGCCAGCAGTGTGGCACAGGGGAAGGATTCACCC. It specifies CASSVAQGKDSP. The full CDR3 sequence reads CASSVAQGKDSPLHF.

To note about this clone: The read finishes 3 residues shy of the CDR3 end, and the germline J gene is used to complete it. V is TRBV9 and J is TRBJ2-3; 15 bases map to TRBD2. CDR3 length: 17 amino acids. CDR1 is SGDLS, CDR2 YYNGEE, per germline. With V trimmed by 5 bases and J by 6 bases, 10 bases remained unmatched. This chain's CDR3 is CASSPRGLAGGRDTQYF. The DNA read from the CDR3 is TGTGCCAGCAGTCCCAGAGGACTAGCGGGAGGGAGGGATACG.

Regarding this clone: The CDR3 end is not reached by the read, which stops 3 residues before it; the germline J gene fills it in. The J gene is TRBJ2-5, the V gene TRBV5-6, with D tentatively TRBD2 (6 bases). CDR1 and CDR2 (germline): SGHDT, YYEEEE. V lost 1 base and J lost 2, with 9 bases in between. The CDR3 totals 14 residues. The CDR3 loop reads CASSLPSEQETQYF. The CDR3 bases that were read are TGTGCCAGCAGCTTGCCTAGCGAGCAAGAGACC.

With respect to this clone: Read coverage stops 3 residues before the CDR3 terminus; the germline J gene supplies the remainder. The chain uses TRBV19 and TRBJ1-5; D remains ambiguous. The germline gives CDR1 LNHDA, CDR2 SQIVND (reference sequence). The CDR3 extends over 15 amino acids. Deletions cut 2 bases from V and 6 bases from J, with 14 bases between. The sequenced CDR3 bases are TGTGCCAGTAGTATATATTACGGGGAAGGTCAGCCC. Translation: CASSIYYGEGQP. The full CDR3 reads CASSIYYGEGQPQHF.

Comments on this clone: The sequence runs out 3 residues before the end of the CDR3; the remainder is reconstructed from the germline J gene. V usage is TRBV30 and J usage is TRBJ1-1; TRBD1 might be the D (5 bases). The CDR3 loop spans 14 amino acids. Germline lookup yields CDR1 GTSNPN and CDR2 SVGIG (reference sequence). The V and J ends lost 2 bases and 0 bases respectively, with 10 bases between them. CDR3 bases read: TGTGCCTGGAGTCCCCGGACATTGAACACTGAA. Translated, it gives CAWSPRTLNTE. The full CDR3 protein is CAWSPRTLNTEAFF.

Details on this clone: The read terminates 3 residues before the CDR3 end, so the remaining end is supplied by the germline J gene. The V and J genes are TRBV19 and TRBJ1-3; D gene unclear. CDR1 is LNHDA, CDR2 SQIVND, per germline (reference sequence). V lost 10 bases, J lost 4 bases, and 8 bases lay in between. There are 11 residues in the CDR3. The CDR3 loop reads CATSGGNTIYF. The sequenced CDR3 bases are TGTGCCACCTCGGGGGGAAACACC.

The chain's CDR3 is CASSPGGPDTQYF. Incomplete CDR3 DNA: TGTGCCAGCAGCCCAGGGGGCCCAGATACG. This chain uses TRBV14 with TRBJ2-3, with 8 bases that match TRBD1. The CDR3 is cut off 3 residues early in the read; its end comes from the germline J gene. Germline CDR1 SGHDN, CDR2 FVKESK. The trim removed 4 bases at V and 4 bases at J, leaving 1 base unmatched. This CDR3 contains 13 residues.

Comments on this clone: The read gets to within 3 residues of the CDR3 end, and the germline J gene fills in the rest. This rearrangement joins TRBV9 to TRBJ2-2, with D hard to call. Germline V gene sequence: CDR1 SGDLS, CDR2 YYNGEE. V dropped 1 base and J dropped 7 bases, with 5 bases sitting between them. The CDR3 is 12 residues long. CDR3 amino acids: CASSVNSGELFF. The sequenced CDR3 bases are TGTGCCAGCAGCGTAAATAGCGGGGAG. Looking up the rest from reference TRBV9 and TRBJ2-2 gives the full variable domain: DSGVTQTPKHLITATGQRVTLRCSPRSGDLSVYWYQQSLDQGLQFLIQYYNGEERAKGNILERFSAQQFPDLHSELNLSSLELGDSALYFCASSVNSGELFFGEGSRLTVL.

As concerns this clone: With the read ending 3 residues before the CDR3 end, the germline J gene is used to fill in that end. V gene TRBV19 combines with J gene TRBJ2-7; 11 nucleotides line up with TRBD1. Germline CDR1 is LNHDA and CDR2 is SQIVND (reference sequence). The J segment lost 2 bases and the V segment lost 3 bases, leaving 6 bases of the junction unmatched. CDR3 size: 16 residues. The CDR3 protein is CASSIYGTGGTYEQYF. Partial CDR3 DNA: TGTGCCAGTAGTATCTACGGGACAGGGGGGACCTACGAG. The variable domain in full, completed from reference TRBV19 and TRBJ2-7, reads DGGITQSPKYLFRKEGQNVTLSCEQNLNHDAMYWYRQDPGQGLRLIYYSQIVNDFQKGDIAEGYSVSREKKESFPLTVTSAQKNPTAFYLCASSIYGTGGTYEQYFGPGTRLTVT.